This T cell receptor (beta chain) comes out of a study of blood T cells in healthy people across ages. The study, taken as a whole, reports: Comparison with aged donors showed that long-lived donors had more naive CD4+ cells and higher diversity.

A note on this clonotype: Its specificity is unknown.

V lost 2 bases to trimming and J lost 4 bases; unmatched junction nucleotides: 17. The CDR3 runs 18 residues. Germline CDR1 is SQVTM and CDR2 is ANQGSEA. Whenever a sample was processed, at least 7 million PBMCs were isolated. With each sample, at least 5.5 micrograms of total RNA were extracted. Combining a sample-barcoded 5' primer with a J-beta primer mix, a second PCR ran for about 7 to 12 cycles. Using its own MiXCR run on the 5' RACE reads, TCRdb lists one record per CDR3 protein. The sample yields about 800,000 distinct CDR3 sequences, 58% seen once. The chain recombines TRBV29-1 with TRBJ2-1, with TRBD1 matching over 7 bases. This clonotype was obtained from a man under 40 in good health. Sequenced material: blood. The CDR3 coding sequence is TGCAGCGTTGAACCCGGAGCAGGGGGATATTTCGCATACAATGAGCAGTTCTTC. It yields the protein CSVEPGAGGYFAYNEQFF.